A selection of T cell receptor beta chains follows, all from one sample in a study of T cell changes during pregnancy in multiple sclerosis. Only in-frame clones appear in the TCRdb table, and some are missing; sequencing was by immunoSEQ multiplex PCR. Seen here are about 93,000 clones, 85% to 95% observed once, and the top ten hold 2% to 2.5%. Specimen: peripheral blood, collected after pregnancy. The receptors here all came from a female donor with multiple sclerosis, enrolled in a pregnancy study. Each CDR3 is given with its conserved first and last residue. D genes are given only for firm matches. The size entry is marked missing in some rows and otherwise reads once, few, many or a size class.

>TRBV27|TRBJ2-2|.|.|20
TGTGCCAGCAGTTTATCTGCAGGGGGGAGCTCCCTTCTTTACACCGGGGAGCTGTTTTTT
CASSLSAGGSSLLYTGELFF
>TRBV5-5|TRBJ1-2|.|.|15
TGTGCCAGCAGCGGACCGGACAGACGGTCCTATGGCTACACCTTC
CASSGPDRRSYGYTF
>TRBV11-2|TRBJ1-2|.|.|15
TGTGCCAGCAGCTCATCGCCCCAGGGAATTGGTGGCTACACCTTC
CASSSSPQGIGGYTF
>TRBV5-6|TRBJ2-1|.|.|15
TGTGCCAGCAGCTTGACTAGTCGGTCCTACAATGAGCAGTTCTTC
CASSLTSRSYNEQFF
>TRBV6-5|TRBJ2-7|.|.|14
TGTGCCAGCAGTTACCGCGAGACGAGGGGGAAGCAGTACTTC
CASSYRETRGKQYF
>TRBV2|TRBJ1-2|.|.|12
TGTGCCAGCTCCGGGACATCCTATGGCTACACCTTC
CASSGTSYGYTF
>TRBV6-5|TRBJ2-2|.|.|15
TGTGCCAGCAGTTACCGTGGACAGAGCACCGGGGAGCTGTTTTTT
CASSYRGQSTGELFF
>TRBV6-6|TRBJ2-2|TRBD1|once|15
TGTGCCAGCAGTTACGACAGGGGTCAAACCGGGGAGCTGTTTTTT
CASSYDRGQTGELFF
>TRBV18|TRBJ1-2|.|.|15
TGTGCCAGCTCACCAGGACAGCTCACGTCTTATGGCTACACCTTC
CASSPGQLTSYGYTF
>TRBV6-1|TRBJ2-6|.|.|16
TGTGCCAGCAGTGAACAACAGGTGGTCGGGGCCAACGTCCTGACTTTC
CASSEQQVVGANVLTF
>TRBV6-6|TRBJ1-1|.|.|13
TGTGCCAGCAGTTACTCAGGGGGGGCCGGGGCTTTCTTT
CASSYSGGAGAFF
>TRBV11-2|TRBJ2-7|.|.|14
TGTGCCAGCAGCCCTGGCAGGCGCTCCCACGAGCAGTACTTC
CASSPGRRSHEQYF
>TRBV7-9|TRBJ2-3|TRBD1|.|16
TGTGCCAGCAGCCTTACCAACAGGGGGCGGGCAGATACGCAGTATTTT
CASSLTNRGRADTQYF